This T cell receptor (beta chain) was sequenced during a study of identifying expanded T cells in peripheral blood (dated by TCRdb to about 2019). Looking at the study overall: Technical replicates were generated by sequencing separate aliquots of the same genomic DNA pool, with four replicates compared pairwise. What the authors observed across the whole study: Variance in clone template counts between roughly 2-week samples significantly increased with total template count across all healthy donors. Around 1.3 differentially abundant clones were flagged by the binomial model between technical replicates, whereas about 16 and 20 were flagged over around two weeks and four weeks, respectively. It was expected by the authors that biological variance in healthy repertoires might increase further over much longer intervals, such as months to years. Across all healthy-donor time intervals, the beta-binomial model significantly lowered both the number of clones called differentially abundant and the false-positive rate.

With respect to this clone: No antigen is known for it. Qualities for individual bases were not recorded, and no much larger clone is one base off.

The immunoSEQ Assay, which relies on bias-controlled multiplex PCR amplification of genomic DNA, was used to profile TCRbeta CDR3 regions. The authors' pipeline ran thus. The absolute abundance of each unique TCRbeta CDR3 region was quantified after sequences were collapsed and filtered. Differential abundance was assessed using a binomial (Fisher-equivalent) model and a beta-binomial model in which time-dependent variance fitted from healthy donors was added. Any clone with fewer than 5 combined templates was excluded, and a clone was called differentially abundant if its Benjamini-Hochberg FDR was below 0.01. Beta-binomial variance was modeled as a function of total template count across the two samples using the form v = (b*log(k)+a)^2. The immuneACCESS repertoire file appears here via TCRdb, limited to in-frame rearrangements. These files lack a portion of the clones; in checked studies, under half of the deficit traces to unresolved V genes, and the cause of the others is not known. Clone size and V and J calls were adopted from that table, with D and trimming inferred from the DNA. In this sample the table shows 100,000 to 150,000 clones, about 80% of which occur a single time. The ten largest clonotypes hold 2.5% to 3.5% of the sample.

The CDR3 sequence holds 15 residues, the cysteine and phenylalanine included. Left in the record is the CDR3 DNA by itself, 45 bases read in frame from the first base. The germline V gene gives CDR1 as SGHVS and CDR2 as FQNEAQ. Relative to germline, V is 4 bases shorter and J is 4 bases shorter, with 13 bases between their ends. During the collection period, no immune events, such as infections, were documented for the healthy donors. Blood repertoires from healthy donors were used as a training cohort for calibrating time-dependent variance in a beta-binomial model of differential abundance of T-cell clones. There were some ten healthy donors in the training cohort, of whom 3 were female and 7 were male. Donor ages ranged from 29 to 64 years, with an average of about 44 years. Whole blood was collected from each healthy donor at three time points spaced about 2 weeks apart and obtained from a commercial supplier. For immunosequencing, genomic DNA was extracted from whole blood that had not been sorted.

Input material: blood. The sequence came from a person aged 18 to 75 in good health. The V gene is TRBV7-8 and the J gene is TRBJ2-2; TRBD1 could be the D gene, as 5 bases match. This receptor has the CDR3 CASSSPRQFTGELFF. The sequenced DNA is TGTGCCAGCAGCTCCCCCAGACAGTTCACCGGGGAGCTGTTTTTT. Here the CDR3 is joined to the reference TRBV7-8 and TRBJ2-2 genes, and the full variable domain is: GAGVSQSPRYKVAKRGQDVALRCDPISGHVSLFWYQQALGQGPEFLTYFQNEAQLDKSGLPSDRFFAERPEGSVSTLKIQRTQQEDSAVYLCASSSPRQFTGELFFGEGSRLTVL.